What follows is one TCR beta chain and its context. This sample was included in a study of T cell repertoires in cytomegalovirus infection. TCRdb independently ran MiXCR on the reads; one entry per CDR3 protein. The sample carries more than 200,000 distinct CDR3 sequences, 9.1% recorded once. The sample comprised PBMCs. This receptor was taken from a human donor in good health (CMV status not recorded). Some clones in this sample may be carry-over from other donors' samples.

CDR3 sequence (DNA): TGCAGTGCTAGAGAAGCTGGAGATACGCAGTATTTT. Its protein product is CSAREAGDTQYF. The rearrangement links TRBV20-1 to TRBJ2-3; D ambiguous. In germline, CDR1 is DFQATT, CDR2 SNEGSKA (reference sequence). With 0 bases removed from V and 5 bases from J, the gap between germline ends came to 6 bases. This CDR3 contains 12 residues.